This TCR beta chain was sequenced in a study of blood T cell repertoires in COVID-19 (dated by TCRdb to between 2020 and 2021). About the study as a whole: Collaborator samples came from the United States, Italy and Spain and covered acute and convalescent phases of COVID-19. The material from the prospective study consisted of cDNA or gDNA derived from T cells, B-cell-depleted T cells, or PBMCs. Subjects who had been exposed to COVID-19, were actively infected with it, or had recovered from it provided the deeply sampled blood TCRbeta repertoires that made up the dataset. The repertoires were released in a freely available public database intended as a resource for research on the immune response to SARS-CoV-2. The samples were drawn from two sources: the first 160 participants of the ongoing ImmuneRACE study, and 950 to 1,500 subjects contributed by 6 global collaborators. Nearly every sample came with metadata listing a de-identified subject ID, COVID-19 status, age in years and sex. HLA class I and class II types, where available, came from metadata supplied by the sample provider rather than from assay-based typing.

General findings and caveats noted by the study authors: The quantity of clinical and demographic metadata differed by source and by participant and was supplied without curation.

Note on this clone: Its antigen specificity is not known. No qualities accompany the bases; no much larger clone lies one base away.

The immunoSEQ Assay, a bias-controlled multiplex PCR, was used to amplify TCRbeta CDR3 regions from genomic DNA. Turning to the authors' computational methods: The number of nucleated cells in each sample was estimated from the amplification of reference gene primers within the assay. To quantify the absolute abundance of each unique TCRbeta CDR3 rearrangement, sequence reads were collapsed and filtered. Productive Simpson clonality was computed per sample as the square root of Simpson's diversity index over productive rearrangements. What TCRdb holds here is the immuneACCESS table cut down to in-frame rearrangements. Part of the clones is not present; checked against another copy, under half of the missing clones reflect an unresolved V gene, and the others are unexplained. Clone size and V and J calls were adopted from that table, with D and trimming inferred from the DNA. A total of under 300,000 clones appear in this sample, about 88% of them only once. The ten top clones hold 2% to 2.5% of the sample.

The CDR3 spans 13 residues, from the cysteine through the phenylalanine. Only the CDR3 region is kept as DNA, spanning 39 bases read in frame from base 1. Trimming removed 0 bases from V and 7 bases from J, leaving 5 bases between the germline ends. CDR1 and CDR2 (SGDLS, YYNGEE) derive from the germline V gene. Another Seattle source contributed samples from volunteer blood donors who had recovered from COVID-19. Whole blood was collected in K2EDTA tubes by collaborating institutions according to the institutions' own protocols. Collaborator samples were shipped for TCRbeta analysis as frozen whole blood, isolated PBMCs, or DNA extracted from either sample type.

The sequence came from a woman in her thirties or forties who had recovered from COVID-19. The sample comprised peripheral blood. The chain uses TRBV9 and TRBJ1-6, with the identity of the D gene unclear. The CDR3 here reads CASSVDLNSPLHF. The sequenced DNA: TGTGCCAGCAGCGTAGATCTGAATTCACCCCTCCACTTT.